This paragraph reports one TCR beta chain. Its antigen is unknown. Base qualities are not provided; no much larger clone lies one nucleotide away. Stable hyperthyroidism was defined as no progression to ophthalmopathy within 18 months of follow-up. Patients with hyperthyroidism were aged 18 to 65 years, had been newly diagnosed, and had a disease duration of less than 2 months. Patients with other autoimmune diseases, uncontrolled infections, pregnancy or lactation were excluded from the study. Diagnosis relied on clinical symptoms, serum thyroxine, TRAb, thyroid ultrasound and orbital computed tomography. PBMCs were isolated from about 9.1 ml of fresh peripheral blood by Ficoll-Paque density gradient centrifugation. Total RNA was extracted with Trizol reagent and quality-checked on an Agilent 2100 Bioanalyzer. The junction carries 16 bases between V and J, which are trimmed by 10 bases and 4 bases respectively. The CDR3 sequence holds 13 residues, the cysteine and phenylalanine included. The sequence is cut down to CDR3 DNA, 39 bases in frame from base 1. Looking up the germline V gene (reference sequence) yields CDR1 MNHEY and CDR2 SMNVEV.

This sample is drawn from a study of Graves' ophthalmopathy and Graves' hyperthyroidism (dated by TCRdb to 2017 to 2018). Background for the entire study: Peripheral blood was collected at initial diagnosis, prior to any treatment. TCR beta repertoire signatures were used to distinguish Graves' ophthalmopathy from Graves' hyperthyroidism and to predict progression to ophthalmopathy. In total, over 130 blood samples were TCR-sequenced: approximately 40 ophthalmopathy, roughly 77 hyperthyroidism and about 17 hyperthyroidism-to-ophthalmopathy patients. To explore V-J signatures that separate ophthalmopathy from hyperthyroidism, a discovery set of 95 to 100 patients was enrolled, consisting of about 45 with ophthalmopathy and around 57 with stable hyperthyroidism. The independent validation cohort included about 19 hyperthyroidism patients plus 17 patients who later progressed from hyperthyroidism to ophthalmopathy. In more than five hyperthyroidism patients, the T-cell repertoires found in thyroid tissue were compared with those found in blood. Following sample collection, hyperthyroidism patients were given methimazole at a starting dose of 30 mg daily, and ophthalmopathy patients were given high-dose intravenous methylprednisolone. The approximately 98 discovery patients were randomly divided into training and test sets at a 7:3 ratio.

Overall results and qualifications from the work: Sample size was not statistically predetermined, and group allocation was not concealed from the investigators. The 13-signature model separated ophthalmopathy from stable hyperthyroidism with around 90% sensitivity and 81.08% specificity in cross-validation, and 80%/75% in the test set. Most expanded thyroid clonotypes with a frequency above 0.001 also appeared in blood, which suggests that blood repertoires may reflect the immune response in the thyroid. In validation, the model predicted ophthalmopathy progression with about 71% sensitivity and approximately 78% specificity; roughly eleven predicted patients were CT-confirmed with GO in a median of approximately six months.

For repertoire sequencing, the TCR beta CDR3 regions were amplified from RNA transcripts. HTBI primers and the Qiagen OneStep RT-PCR kit were used in a first-round RT-PCR, which was followed by a second-round multiplex PCR, size selection and purification. Libraries were sequenced on an Illumina HiSeq2000 using paired-end 100 bp reads. The authors' analysis ran thus. SOAPnuke was used to process the reads, throwing out any read that had adapters, had uncalled bases, had a mean Phred below 15, or lacked an exact constant-primer or identifier match. COPE v1.2.5 was used to merge the high-quality paired reads. Unique nucleotide sequences were defined as clonotypes and aligned to IMGT TRB V, D and J references using MiTCR v1.1. The analysis was limited to V-J combinations with a frequency above 0.0001, which together covered 99.2% of repertoires. For each V-J combination, a TCR clonal expansion and chaos score was defined as the ratio of F50 clonal expansion to chaos observed in the TCRdist matrix. Welch's t-statistics and random forest were used to reduce features to over ten V-J combinations, which were fed into a naive Bayes classifier. The similarity between thyroid and blood repertoires was quantified using the Morisita-Horn index. Clones were called with MiXCR by TCRdb after fastp trimmed the public reads at Q25, and only in-frame beta chains were retained. Entries that share a CDR3 protein sequence are merged under the most common genes and DNA. TCRdb's processing, not the authors', yielded these V and J calls. The sample table contains over 500,000 distinct CDR3 sequences; only one count was recorded for approximately 21% of them. The top ten clones comprise around 6.5% of the sample.

The chain is made from TRBV27 and TRBJ2-5, with the D gene not clear enough to name. This sequence originates from a woman aged 18-35 years with stable Graves' hyperthyroidism. Some clones in this sample may be carry-over from other donors' samples. Donor details come from another sample of the same person, matched by shared clones. The sequenced material came from peripheral blood. The bases read TGTGCCACCACGGGCGGATCGGGAGAGACCCAGTACTTC. It is translated as CATTGGSGETQYF.